The source of this T cell receptor (beta chain) is a study of blood T cell repertoires in COVID-19. On the study more broadly: Acute-phase and convalescent COVID-19 samples originated in the United States, Italy and Spain. Sources were T cells, B-cell-depleted T cells, or PBMCs; the material itself was cDNA or gDNA.

Trimming stripped 6 bases from V and 3 bases from J, with 15 bases between. This CDR3 comprises 15 residues. Germline V gene data show CDR1 as LNHDA and CDR2 as SQIVND (reference sequence). Libraries were prepared by immunoSEQ multiplex PCR; TCRdb keeps only in-frame clonotypes and omits some of them. The sample has some 77,000 clones; roughly 82% are singletons. This clone was observed a single time. The sample consisted of peripheral blood. This clonotype originated in a woman in her fifties or sixties with acute or convalescent COVID-19. The rearrangement uses TRBV19 and TRBJ1-5; the D is unclear. The CDR3 DNA reads TGTGCCAGTAGCAATCCGACGGGTCCCAATCAGCCCCAGCATTTT. Protein sequence: CASSNPTGPNQPQHF.